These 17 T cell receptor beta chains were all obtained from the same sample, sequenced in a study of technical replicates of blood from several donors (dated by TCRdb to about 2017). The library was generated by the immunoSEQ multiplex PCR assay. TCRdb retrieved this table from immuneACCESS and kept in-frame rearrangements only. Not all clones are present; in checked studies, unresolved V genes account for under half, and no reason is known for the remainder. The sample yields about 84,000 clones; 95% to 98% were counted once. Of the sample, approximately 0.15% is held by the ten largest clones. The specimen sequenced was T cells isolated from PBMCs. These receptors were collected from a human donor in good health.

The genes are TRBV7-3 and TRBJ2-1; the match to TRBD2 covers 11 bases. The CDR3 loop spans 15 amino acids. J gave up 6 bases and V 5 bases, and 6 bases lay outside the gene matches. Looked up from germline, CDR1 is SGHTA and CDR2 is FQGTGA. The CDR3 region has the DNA TGTGCCAGCAGCCCCCACGGGACTAGCGGCAATGAGCAGTTCTTC. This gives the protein CASSPHGTSGNEQFF.

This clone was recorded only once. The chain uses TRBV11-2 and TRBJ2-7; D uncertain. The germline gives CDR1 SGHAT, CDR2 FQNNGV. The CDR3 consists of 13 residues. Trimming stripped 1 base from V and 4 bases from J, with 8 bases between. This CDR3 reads CASSLGRIYEQYF. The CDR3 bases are TGTGCCAGCAGCTTAGGGCGGATTTACGAGCAGTACTTC.

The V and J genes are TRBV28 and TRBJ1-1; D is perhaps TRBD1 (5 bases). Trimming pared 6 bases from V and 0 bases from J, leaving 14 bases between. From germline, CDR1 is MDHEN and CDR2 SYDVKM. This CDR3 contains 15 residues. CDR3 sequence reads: CASSSPQTVNTEAFF. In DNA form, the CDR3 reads TGTGCCAGCAGCAGTCCTCAGACAGTGAACACTGAAGCTTTCTTT.

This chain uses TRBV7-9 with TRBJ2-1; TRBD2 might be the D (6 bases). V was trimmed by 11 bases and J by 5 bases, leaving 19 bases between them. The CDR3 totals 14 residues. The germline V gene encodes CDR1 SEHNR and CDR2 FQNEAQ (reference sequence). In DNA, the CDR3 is TGTGCCGCGTACCGAGGACTACTAAACAATGAGCAGTTCTTC. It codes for CAAYRGLLNNEQFF. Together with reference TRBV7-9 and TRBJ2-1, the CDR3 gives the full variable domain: DTGVSQNPRHKITKRGQNVTFRCDPISEHNRLYWYRQTLGQGPEFLTYFQNEAQLEKSRLLSDRFSAERPKGSFSTLEIQRTEQGDSAMYLCAAYRGLLNNEQFFGPGTRLTVL.

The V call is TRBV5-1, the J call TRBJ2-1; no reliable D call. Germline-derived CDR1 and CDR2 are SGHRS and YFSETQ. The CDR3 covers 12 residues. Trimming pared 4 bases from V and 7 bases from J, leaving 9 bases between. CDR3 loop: CASSLDSNEQFF. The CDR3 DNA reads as TGCGCCAGCAGCCTCGACTCGAATGAGCAGTTCTTC.

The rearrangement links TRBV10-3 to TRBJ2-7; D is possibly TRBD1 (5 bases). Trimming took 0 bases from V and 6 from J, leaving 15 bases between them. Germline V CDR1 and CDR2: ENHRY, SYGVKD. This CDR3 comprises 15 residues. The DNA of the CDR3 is TGTGCCATCAGTGAGTCGCAAGCTGGGGCGCTCGAGCAGTACTTC. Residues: CAISESQAGALEQYF.

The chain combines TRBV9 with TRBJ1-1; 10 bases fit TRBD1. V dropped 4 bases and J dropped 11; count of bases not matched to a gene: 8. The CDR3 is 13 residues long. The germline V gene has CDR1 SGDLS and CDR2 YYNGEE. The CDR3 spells CASSFRQGASAFF. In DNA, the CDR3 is TGTGCCAGCAGCTTCCGACAGGGGGCTTCGGCTTTCTTT.

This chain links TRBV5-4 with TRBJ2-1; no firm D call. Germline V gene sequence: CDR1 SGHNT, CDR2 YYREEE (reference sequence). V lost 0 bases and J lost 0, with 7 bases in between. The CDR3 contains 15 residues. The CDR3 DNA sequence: TGTGCCAGCAGCTTGGACAAAAGCTCCTACAATGAGCAGTTCTTC. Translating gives CASSLDKSSYNEQFF. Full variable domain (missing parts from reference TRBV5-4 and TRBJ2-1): ETGVTQSPTHLIKTRGQQVTLRCSSQSGHNTVSWYQQALGQGPQFIFQYYREEENGRGNFPPRFSGLQFPNYSSELNVNALELDDSALYLCASSLDKSSYNEQFFGPGTRLTVL.

The CDR3 here is CASSDNRGEKNEQFF. CDR3 DNA sequence: TGCGCCAGCAGCGATAACAGGGGCGAAAAAAATGAGCAGTTCTTC. The V gene is TRBV5-1, the J gene TRBJ2-1, with 7 nucleotides matching TRBD1. The V and J ends lost 4 bases and 7 bases, in that order; junction bases with no gene match: 11. Germline CDR1 is SGHRS and CDR2 is YFSETQ. The CDR3 is made up of 15 amino acids.

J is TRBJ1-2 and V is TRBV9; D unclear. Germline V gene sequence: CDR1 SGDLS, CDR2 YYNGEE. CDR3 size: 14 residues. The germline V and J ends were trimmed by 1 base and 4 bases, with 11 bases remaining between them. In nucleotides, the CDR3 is TGTGCCAGCAGCGTATCCGGTGGTGGCTATGGCTACACCTTC. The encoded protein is CASSVSGGGYGYTF.

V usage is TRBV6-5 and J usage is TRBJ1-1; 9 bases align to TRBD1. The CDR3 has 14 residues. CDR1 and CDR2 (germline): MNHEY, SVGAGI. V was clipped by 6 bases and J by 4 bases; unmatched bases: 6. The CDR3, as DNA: TGTGCCAGCAGAGGACAGGGGAAGACCACTGAAGCTTTCTTT. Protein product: CASRGQGKTTEAFF.

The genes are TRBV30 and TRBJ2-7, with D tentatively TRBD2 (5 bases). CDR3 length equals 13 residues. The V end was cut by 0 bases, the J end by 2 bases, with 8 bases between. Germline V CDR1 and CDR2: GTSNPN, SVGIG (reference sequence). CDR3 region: CAWSVRAAYEQYF. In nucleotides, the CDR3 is TGTGCCTGGAGTGTGAGGGCGGCCTACGAGCAGTACTTC. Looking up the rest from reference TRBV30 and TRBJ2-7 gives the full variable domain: SQTIHQWPATLVQPVGSPLSLECTVEGTSNPNLYWYRQAAGRGLQLLFYSVGIGQISSEVPQNLSASRPQDRQFILSSKKLLLSDSGFYLCAWSVRAAYEQYFGPGTRLTVT.

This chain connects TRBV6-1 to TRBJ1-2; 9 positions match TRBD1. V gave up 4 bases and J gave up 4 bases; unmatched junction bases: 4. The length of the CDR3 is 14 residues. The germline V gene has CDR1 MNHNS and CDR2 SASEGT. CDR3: CASSGGQGSYGYTF. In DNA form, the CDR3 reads TGTGCCAGCAGTGGGGGACAGGGCTCCTATGGCTACACCTTC.

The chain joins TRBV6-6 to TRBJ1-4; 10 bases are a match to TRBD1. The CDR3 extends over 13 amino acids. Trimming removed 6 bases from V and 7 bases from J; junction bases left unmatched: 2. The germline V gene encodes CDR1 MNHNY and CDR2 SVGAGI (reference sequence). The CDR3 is CASSGQGGEKLFF. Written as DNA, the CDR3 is TGTGCCAGCAGCGGACAGGGGGGTGAAAAACTGTTTTTT.

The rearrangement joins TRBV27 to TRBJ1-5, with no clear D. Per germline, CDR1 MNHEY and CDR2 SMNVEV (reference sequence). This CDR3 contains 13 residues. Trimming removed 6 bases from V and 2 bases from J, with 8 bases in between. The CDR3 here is CASRIGGNQPQHF. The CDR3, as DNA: TGTGCCAGCAGAATCGGTGGCAATCAGCCCCAGCATTTT.

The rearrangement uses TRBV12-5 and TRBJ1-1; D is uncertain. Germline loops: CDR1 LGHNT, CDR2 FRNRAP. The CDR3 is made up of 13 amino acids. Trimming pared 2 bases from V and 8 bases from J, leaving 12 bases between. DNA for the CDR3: TGTGCTAGTGGTTTGCCGTACACGTCAGAAGCTTTCTTT. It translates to CASGLPYTSEAFF.

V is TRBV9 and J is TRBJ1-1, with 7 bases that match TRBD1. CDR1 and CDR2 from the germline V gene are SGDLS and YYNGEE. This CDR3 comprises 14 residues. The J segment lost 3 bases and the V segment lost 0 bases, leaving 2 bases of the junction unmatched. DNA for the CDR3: TGTGCCAGCAGCGTAGGGCAGGGGGACACTGAAGCTTTCTTT. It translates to CASSVGQGDTEAFF.